This entry lists 8 T cell receptor beta chains sequenced from one sample in a study of T cells after yellow fever vaccination. MiXCR, run by TCRdb on the 5' RACE reads, gives a single entry per CDR3 protein. The repertoire holds about 30,000 distinct CDR3 sequences, with roughly 6% as singletons. The specimen was PBMCs, either bulk or a sorted T-cell subset (CD4+, CD8+, memory, or dextramer-sorted; not recorded which), collected on the day of the yellow fever booster vaccination. These receptors came from a man aged 30-40 years who received the YFV17D yellow fever vaccine.

This clonotype was seen ten or more times. The rearrangement uses TRBV6-2 or TRBV6-3 and TRBJ1-5, with D tentatively TRBD1 (5 bases). This CDR3 is 15 amino acids long. CDR1 is MNHEY, CDR2 SVGEGT, per germline. Trimming cost V 6 bases and J 0 bases, with 12 bases left between them. This chain's CDR3 is CASREGPYSNQPQHF. The CDR3 DNA reads TGTGCCAGCAGGGAGGGGCCTTATAGCAATCAGCCCCAGCATTTT.

This clonotype came up many times. The chain uses TRBV28 and TRBJ1-3; possibly TRBD1 for D (5 bases). The CDR3 is 15 amino acids. The germline V gene has CDR1 MDHEN and CDR2 SYDVKM. Trimming shortened V by 7 bases and J by 2 bases, and 15 bases separated the two germline ends. The CDR3 is CASIVGAAAGNTIYF. CDR3 nucleotide sequence: TGTGCCAGCATAGTAGGGGCAGCGGCTGGAAACACCATATATTTT.

This clonotype was counted many times. The chain employs TRBV7-3 and TRBJ1-6, with D possibly TRBD1 on 6 matching bases. V was pared by 5 bases and J by 8 bases, with 13 bases between. The germline gives CDR1 SGHTA, CDR2 FQGTGA. This CDR3 region has 14 residues. In DNA, the CDR3 is TGTGCCAGCAGCGTCACAGGGCTAGATTCACCCCTCCACTTT. Its protein product is CASSVTGLDSPLHF.

The genes are TRBV7-2 and TRBJ2-2, with D unclear. V was pared by 5 bases and J by 9 bases, with 19 bases between. Germline V gene data show CDR1 as SGHTA and CDR2 as FQGNSA. This CDR3 is built from 15 residues. This chain's CDR3 is CASSQSQILYRELFF. The DNA of the CDR3 is TGTGCCAGCAGCCAGTCACAGATCTTATACCGGGAGCTGTTTTTT. Full variable domain (rest looked up from reference TRBV7-2 and TRBJ2-2): GAGVSQSPSNKVTEKGKDVELRCDPISGHTALYWYRQSLGQGLEFLIYFQGNSAPDKSGLPSDRFSAERTGGSVSTLTIQRTQQEDSAVYLCASSQSQILYRELFFGEGSRLTVL.

This clonotype turned up a few times. The CDR3 protein is CASSTTSGSREQYF. The DNA for the CDR3 is TGCGCCAGCAGTACGACTAGCGGGAGTCGCGAGCAGTACTTC. The rearrangement uses TRBV10-2 and TRBJ2-7, with 12 bases matching TRBD2. The CDR3 runs 14 residues. J was trimmed by 6 bases and V by 5 bases; bases with no gene match: 5. The germline V gene encodes CDR1 WSHSY and CDR2 SAAADI.

This clonotype was detected a few times. This CDR3 is CASSLASSYEQYF. In DNA, the CDR3 is TGTGCCAGTAGCTTGGCATCCAGCTACGAGCAGTACTTC. This chain connects TRBV19 to TRBJ2-7; D is ambiguous. Germline lookup yields CDR1 LNHDA and CDR2 SQIVND (reference sequence). The CDR3 has 13 residues. Deletions cut 6 bases from V and 3 bases from J, with 12 bases between.

This clonotype has ten or more counts. The chain joins TRBV12-3 or TRBV12-4 to TRBJ2-7; no definite D call. The germline V and J ends were trimmed by 5 bases and 4 bases, with 18 bases remaining between them. This CDR3 spans 15 amino acids. In DNA, the CDR3 is TGTGCCAGCAGTATCCACCACGGGTCTAAATACGAGCAGTACTTC. This translates into CASSIHHGSKYEQYF.

In this sample, this clonotype turned up many times. The chain recombines TRBV7-2 with TRBJ2-3; D is undetermined. V lost 1 base and J lost 2, with 10 bases in between. CDR3 length equals 15 residues. The germline CDR1 and CDR2 sequences are SGHTA and FQGNSA. The CDR3 protein is CASSLEPEATDTQYF. In nucleotides, the CDR3 is TGTGCCAGCAGCTTAGAGCCTGAAGCCACAGATACGCAGTATTTT. The whole variable domain, filled in from reference TRBV7-2 and TRBJ2-3, reads GAGVSQSPSNKVTEKGKDVELRCDPISGHTALYWYRQSLGQGLEFLIYFQGNSAPDKSGLPSDRFSAERTGGSVSTLTIQRTQQEDSAVYLCASSLEPEATDTQYFGPGTRLTVL.